The 4 T cell receptor beta chains reported below all come from one sample, sequenced in a study of blood T cell repertoires in COVID-19. Only in-frame clones appear in the TCRdb table, and some are missing; sequencing was by immunoSEQ multiplex PCR. Among about 66,000 clones, approximately 90% were seen once, and the ten largest hold around 3.9%. The sequencing input was peripheral blood. These receptors all come from a man between 65 and 85 years old with acute or convalescent COVID-19.

The rearrangement uses TRBV18 and TRBJ2-1, with 8 positions matching TRBD2. From germline, CDR1 is KGHSH and CDR2 LQKENI. This CDR3 has 18 amino acids. J gave up 5 bases and V 2 bases, and 14 bases lay outside the gene matches. This CDR3 reads CASSPSYGGAESDNEQFF. CDR3 DNA sequence: TGTGCCAGCTCACCAAGCTACGGGGGGGCCGAGTCGGACAATGAGCAGTTCTTC.

The J gene is TRBJ2-1, the V gene TRBV4-1; D remains unclear. CDR1 and CDR2 (germline): MGHRA, YSYEKL. This CDR3 has 16 amino acids. Trimming took off 5 bases at V and 8 bases at J, with 22 bases between the two ends. The CDR3 reads CASSDTTTTLTHEQFF. As DNA, the CDR3 is TGCGCCAGCAGCGACACGACCACCACCTTGACACATGAGCAGTTCTTC.

The rearrangement uses TRBV5-1 and TRBJ2-1; D is possibly TRBD2 (6 bases). CDR3 length: 15 residues. Between the trimmed V and J ends, which lost 2 bases and 7 bases, there was a span of 16 bases. Germline V gene sequence: CDR1 SGHRS, CDR2 YFSETQ. CDR3 protein: CASSLGVAEYNEQFF. The CDR3 DNA is TGCGCCAGCAGCTTAGGGGTAGCGGAGTATAATGAGCAGTTCTTC. The full variable domain, completed using reference TRBV5-1 and TRBJ2-1, is KAGVTQTPRYLIKTRGQQVTLSCSPISGHRSVSWYQQTPGQGLQFLFEYFSETQRNKGNFPGRFSGRQFSNSRSEMNVSTLELGDSALYLCASSLGVAEYNEQFFGPGTRLTVL.

The CDR3, as DNA: TGTGCCAGCAGTTCCCCTTTTCTCGGGCAGCCCCAGCATTTT. Translating it yields CASSSPFLGQPQHF. This rearrangement joins TRBV6-5 to TRBJ1-5; D unresolved. Trimming pared 4 bases from V and 7 bases from J, leaving 14 bases between. Germline V gene lookup returns CDR1 MNHEY and CDR2 SVGAGI. CDR3 length: 14 amino acids.